A single sample gave rise to the 27 T cell receptor beta chains below, sequenced in a study of blood T cell repertoires in COVID-19. Here immunoSEQ multiplex PCR was the method, and the copy in TCRdb shows in-frame clones only, minus some. The sample contains over 110,000 clones, over 70% of which appear only once. Sequenced material: PBMCs or T cells enriched from blood (not recorded which). These receptors were taken from a man between 50 and 59 years old in a cohort exposed to, infected with or recovered from COVID-19 (not recorded which).

This clone was detected once. The CDR3 nucleotides read TGTGCCAGCAGCCTTAGCGGTTACGAGCAGTACTTC. It yields the protein CASSLSGYEQYF. The chain combines TRBV7-6 with TRBJ2-7; tentative D call: TRBD2 (6 bases). The V gene's germline CDR1 is SGHVS and CDR2 FNYEAQ. CDR3 length equals 12 residues. V was clipped by 5 bases and J by 4 bases, with 9 bases between them.

V and J are TRBV6-5 and TRBJ2-7, with D tentatively TRBD1 (6 bases). Germline V gene data show CDR1 as MNHEY and CDR2 as SVGAGI. CDR3 length: 15 amino acids. V shed 2 bases and J shed 2 bases, with 13 bases lying between them. The CDR3 protein is CASSYGVTGPYEQYF. The CDR3 bases are TGTGCCAGCAGTTACGGGGTGACAGGTCCCTACGAGCAGTACTTC.

The chain carries TRBV27 and TRBJ1-2; TRBD1 matches 10 bases. This CDR3 spans 12 amino acids. Germline V gene data show CDR1 as MNHEY and CDR2 as SMNVEV (reference sequence). V trimming: 6 bases; J trimming: 6 bases; junction bases outside the gene matches: 1. This CDR3 reads CASRGQGNGYTF. In nucleotides, the CDR3 is TGTGCCAGCAGGGGACAGGGGAATGGCTACACCTTC.

The rearrangement uses TRBV4-1 and TRBJ1-4, with D possibly matching TRBD1 (5 bases). V was pared by 0 bases and J by 7 bases, with 15 bases between. CDR1 MGHRA and CDR2 YSYEKL come from the germline V gene. This CDR3 spans 16 amino acids. DNA of the CDR3: TGCGCCAGCAGCCAAGATTCGTCTGGGGGAGGTGAAAAACTGTTTTTT. Protein product: CASSQDSSGGGEKLFF.

This clone turned up a few times. The V gene is TRBV19, the J gene TRBJ1-6; a weak D match, TRBD1 (5 bases). The CDR3 is made up of 13 amino acids. The germline V gene encodes CDR1 LNHDA and CDR2 SQIVND (reference sequence). V lost 6 bases, J lost 6 bases, and 9 bases lay in between. The CDR3 region is CASSRQLNSPLHF. The CDR3 nucleotides are TGTGCCAGTAGCCGACAGCTTAATTCACCCCTCCACTTT.

J is TRBJ1-1 and V is TRBV27; 7 bases are a match to TRBD1. Germline-derived CDR1 and CDR2 are MNHEY and SMNVEV (reference sequence). V dropped 6 bases and J dropped 7; count of bases not matched to a gene: 8. This CDR3 has 13 residues. CDR3 loop: CASRLPGGIEAFF. Here the CDR3 DNA reads TGTGCCAGCAGGTTGCCAGGGGGTATTGAAGCTTTCTTT.

The chain couples TRBV25-1 to TRBJ1-1, with a weak D call TRBD1 (6 bases). This CDR3 comprises 15 residues. V lost 2 bases and J lost 3, with 13 bases in between. CDR1 and CDR2 from the germline V gene are MGHDK and SYGVNS. The CDR3 region is CASSERGFSYTEAFF. The CDR3 bases are TGTGCCAGCAGTGAAAGGGGGTTCAGCTACACTGAAGCTTTCTTT.

The chain joins TRBV30 to TRBJ1-2; 10 nucleotides agree with TRBD1. The germline V gene encodes CDR1 GTSNPN and CDR2 SVGIG (reference sequence). Losses at the gene ends were 5 bases for V and 7 bases for J; bases not matched to a gene: 7. The CDR3 runs 13 residues. The DNA of the CDR3 is TGTGCCTGGGCCGGGACAGGGGTGGGTGGCTACACCTTC. Its protein is CAWAGTGVGGYTF.

This chain links TRBV4-1 with TRBJ2-7, with D possibly matching TRBD1 (5 bases). Trimming stripped 0 bases from V and 1 base from J, with 16 bases between. Germline values: CDR1 MGHRA, CDR2 YSYEKL. The CDR3 loop spans 17 amino acids. CDR3 protein: CASSQDLYQGLSYEQYF. CDR3 in DNA: TGCGCCAGCAGCCAAGACCTCTATCAGGGCCTGTCCTACGAGCAGTACTTC.

CDR3 DNA sequence: TGTGCCAGCAGCCAATTGGGAACCCGGGACAGTGGCACTGAAGCTTTCTTT. It translates to CASSQLGTRDSGTEAFF. The chain combines TRBV16 with TRBJ1-1, with 7 bases lining up with TRBD1. J lost 4 bases, V lost 1 base, and 12 bases had no gene match. The germline V gene encodes CDR1 KGHSY and CDR2 FQNENV. The CDR3 covers 17 residues.

CDR3 loop: CASSIDRREWPDTQYF. CDR3 in DNA: TGTGCCAGTAGTATAGATAGGAGGGAGTGGCCAGATACGCAGTATTTT. The chain carries TRBV19 and TRBJ2-3, with D possibly being TRBD2 (6 bases). From germline, CDR1 is LNHDA and CDR2 SQIVND (reference sequence). V shed 0 bases and J shed 4 bases, with 14 bases lying between them. CDR3 length: 16 residues. Filled out from reference TRBV19 and TRBJ2-3, the complete variable domain reads DGGITQSPKYLFRKEGQNVTLSCEQNLNHDAMYWYRQDPGQGLRLIYYSQIVNDFQKGDIAEGYSVSREKKESFPLTVTSAQKNPTAFYLCASSIDRREWPDTQYFGPGTRLTVL.

The chain employs TRBV5-1 and TRBJ2-3; possible D gene TRBD2, 6 bases. This CDR3 spans 14 amino acids. Trimming stripped 5 bases from V and 0 bases from J, with 10 bases between. Per germline, CDR1 SGHRS and CDR2 YFSETQ. The CDR3 region has the DNA TGCGCCAGCAGAGATAGCGGAAGCACAGATACGCAGTATTTT. Residues: CASRDSGSTDTQYF.

CDR3 sequence (DNA): TGTGCCAGCAGCTACGCGACAGGGGGCGATACGCAGTATTTT. It yields the protein CASSYATGGDTQYF. The V and J genes are TRBV7-9 and TRBJ2-3, with TRBD1 matching 10 bases. This CDR3 has 14 amino acids. Germline V CDR1 and CDR2: SEHNR, FQNEAQ (reference sequence). The V and J ends lost 4 bases and 6 bases, in that order; junction bases with no gene match: 4.

The genes are TRBV7-9 and TRBJ2-3; 12 nucleotides agree with TRBD2. V shed 5 bases, J shed 0 bases, and the junction held 3 bases outside the gene matches. From germline, CDR1 is SEHNR and CDR2 FQNEAQ (reference sequence). The CDR3 loop spans 16 amino acids. The CDR3 reads CASSRLAGVSTDTQYF. DNA of the CDR3: TGTGCCAGCAGCAGACTAGCGGGGGTAAGCACAGATACGCAGTATTTT. The full variable domain, completed using reference TRBV7-9 and TRBJ2-3, is DTGVSQNPRHKITKRGQNVTFRCDPISEHNRLYWYRQTLGQGPEFLTYFQNEAQLEKSRLLSDRFSAERPKGSFSTLEIQRTEQGDSAMYLCASSRLAGVSTDTQYFGPGTRLTVL.

This clone was seen only a few times. The V gene is TRBV28, the J gene TRBJ1-2, with D possibly being TRBD1 (6 bases). V lost 6 bases, J lost 5 bases, and 22 bases lay in between. CDR3 length: 16 amino acids. CDR1 and CDR2 (germline): MDHEN, SYDVKM. The CDR3 reads CASSLRQAWGQYGYTF. CDR3 nucleotides: TGTGCCAGCAGCTTAAGACAGGCTTGGGGGCAATATGGCTACACCTTC.

This clone was found once. V and J are TRBV27 and TRBJ2-2; weak D call: TRBD1 (6 bases). From germline, CDR1 is MNHEY and CDR2 SMNVEV (reference sequence). This CDR3 has 15 residues. V was cut by 0 bases and J by 1 base, with 6 bases left in between. For the CDR3, the DNA is TGTGCCAGCAGTTTATCGACAGGGAACACCGGGGAGCTGTTTTTT. As protein: CASSLSTGNTGELFF.

This clone has a handful of counts. V is TRBV29-1 and J is TRBJ1-5, with D maybe TRBD1 (6 bases). The CDR3 length is 14 residues. V was trimmed by 5 bases and J by 5 bases, leaving 16 bases between them. Germline V gives CDR1 SQVTM, CDR2 ANQGSEA. This chain's CDR3 is CSVQGTNRDQPQHF. The CDR3 DNA follows: TGCAGCGTTCAAGGGACAAATAGAGATCAGCCCCAGCATTTT.

This clone was observed a handful of times. This sequence joins TRBV11-2 and TRBJ2-1, with no clear D. V was cut by 7 bases and J by 9 bases, with 19 bases left in between. Germline CDR1 reads SGHAT; CDR2 reads FQNNGV. The CDR3 consists of 14 residues. The CDR3 DNA sequence: TGTGCCAGCACCGAGAGCGCCCCTGTTGGTGAGCAGTTCTTC. The encoded protein is CASTESAPVGEQFF.

The gene calls are TRBV10-2 and TRBJ1-2, with D possibly being TRBD1 (5 bases). CDR1 and CDR2 (germline): WSHSY, SAAADI. The V end was cut by 9 bases, the J end by 2 bases, with 10 bases between. This CDR3 is built from 12 residues. The CDR3 here is CASGQGNYGYTF. The CDR3 nucleotides are TGCGCCAGTGGTCAGGGAAACTATGGCTACACCTTC.

This clone has only a few counts. This chain joins TRBV30 and TRBJ1-2, with D uncertain. V lost 0 bases, J lost 4 bases, and 15 bases lay in between. CDR1 is GTSNPN and CDR2 is SVGIG in the germline V gene (reference sequence). CDR3 length: 15 amino acids. In DNA, the CDR3 is TGTGCCTGGAGTGTAGGAGGCTACCGAGTCTATGGCTACACCTTC. Its protein product is CAWSVGGYRVYGYTF. Looking up the rest from reference TRBV30 and TRBJ1-2 gives the full variable domain: SQTIHQWPATLVQPVGSPLSLECTVEGTSNPNLYWYRQAAGRGLQLLFYSVGIGQISSEVPQNLSASRPQDRQFILSSKKLLLSDSGFYLCAWSVGGYRVYGYTFGSGTRLTVV.

J is TRBJ1-2 and V is TRBV28, with 7 bases lining up with TRBD1. V shed 5 bases, J shed 0 bases, and the junction held 21 bases outside the gene matches. The CDR3 runs to 20 residues. The germline V gene encodes CDR1 MDHEN and CDR2 SYDVKM. The CDR3 bases are TGTGCCAGCAGTCCACTTACCTCAGATCGACAGGGCACTACTAACTATGGCTACACCTTC. Its protein is CASSPLTSDRQGTTNYGYTF.

The chain recombines TRBV19 with TRBJ2-7; tentatively, D is TRBD2 (6 bases). CDR3 size: 19 residues. Trimming removed 0 bases from V and 3 bases from J, with 24 bases in between. Germline CDR1 LNHDA, CDR2 SQIVND (reference sequence). The CDR3: CASSIDFALSGSHSYEQYF. In DNA form, the CDR3 reads TGTGCCAGTAGTATAGATTTTGCCCTTAGCGGTTCACATAGCTACGAGCAGTACTTC.

V usage is TRBV6-2 or TRBV6-3 and J usage is TRBJ2-1; 12 bases line up with TRBD2. Germline CDR1 MNHEY, CDR2 SVGEGT. The CDR3 is made up of 18 amino acids. V shed 3 bases, J shed 0 bases, and the junction held 6 bases outside the gene matches. CDR3 coding DNA: TGTGCCAGCAGTTATGATCTAGCGGGAGGGCCCTCCTACAATGAGCAGTTCTTC. Its protein product is CASSYDLAGGPSYNEQFF.

The J gene is TRBJ2-7, the V gene TRBV19; the match to TRBD1 covers 10 bases. Trimming removed 5 bases from V and 3 bases from J; junction bases left unmatched: 4. The CDR3 sequence is 14 residues long. Germline lookup yields CDR1 LNHDA and CDR2 SQIVND (reference sequence). CDR3 bases: TGTGCCAGTAGTCCCTGGACAGGGGGCTACGAGCAGTACTTC. Protein: CASSPWTGGYEQYF.

V and J are TRBV28 and TRBJ2-5; D possibly corresponds to TRBD2 (6 bases). This CDR3 has 18 amino acids. The V end was cut by 5 bases, the J end by 5 bases, with 27 bases between. Germline V CDR1 and CDR2: MDHEN, SYDVKM. As DNA, the CDR3 is TGTGCCAGCAGTACTACCATCCGCGGGACCCGCCGGGGGGAGACCCAGTACTTC. Translating gives CASSTTIRGTRRGETQYF. Full variable domain (outside the CDR3, taken from reference TRBV28 and TRBJ2-5): DVKVTQSSRYLVKRTGEKVFLECVQDMDHENMFWYRQDPGLGLRLIYFSYDVKMKEKGDIPEGYSVSREKKERFSLILESASTNQTSMYLCASSTTIRGTRRGETQYFGPGTRLLVL.

This clone was observed once. The J gene is TRBJ2-7, the V gene TRBV14; no clear D gene. Trimming stripped 5 bases from V and 3 bases from J, with 11 bases between. CDR1 is SGHDN and CDR2 is FVKESK in the germline V gene. The length of the CDR3 is 13 residues. This chain's CDR3 is CASSATSDYEQYF. DNA for the CDR3: TGTGCCAGCAGCGCTACGAGCGACTACGAGCAGTACTTC.

The chain is built from TRBV10-2 and TRBJ2-5; TRBD2 matches at 8 bases. The V gene's germline CDR1 is WSHSY and CDR2 SAAADI. After removal of 3 bases from V and 9 bases from J, the junction contained 21 bases not matched to a gene. The CDR3 has 18 amino acids. DNA for the CDR3: TGCGCCAGCAGTGACCCGGGATGGCGGGAGGAGGTGGGGTTATCCCAGTACTTC. The encoded protein is CASSDPGWREEVGLSQYF.